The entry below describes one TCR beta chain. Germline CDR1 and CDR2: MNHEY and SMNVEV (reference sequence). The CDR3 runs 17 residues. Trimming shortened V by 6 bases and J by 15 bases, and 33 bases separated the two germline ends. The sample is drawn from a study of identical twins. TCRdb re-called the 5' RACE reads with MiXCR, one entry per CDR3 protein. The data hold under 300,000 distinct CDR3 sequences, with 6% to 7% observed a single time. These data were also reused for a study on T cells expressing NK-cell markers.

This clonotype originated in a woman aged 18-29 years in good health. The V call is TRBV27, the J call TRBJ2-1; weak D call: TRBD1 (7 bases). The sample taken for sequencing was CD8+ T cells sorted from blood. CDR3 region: CASREGQPNIRVHNWFF. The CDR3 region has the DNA TGTGCCAGCAGGGAGGGACAGCCTAATATCAGGGTCCATAATTGGTTCTTC.